This entry is about one T cell receptor (beta chain). The data were obtained in a study of blood T cell repertoires in COVID-19. The wider study: PBMCs, B-cell-depleted T cells, or T cells provided the cDNA or gDNA that made up the material.

CDR3 size: 16 residues. From germline, CDR1 is MNHEY and CDR2 SVGEGT. V was pared by 2 bases and J by 8 bases, with 18 bases between. Profiled with immunoSEQ multiplex PCR; TCRdb holds only in-frame clones, not every one. The sample has about 250,000 clones; about 88% are singletons. This clonotype was sampled from a woman aged 40-49 years who had recovered from COVID-19. This chain joins TRBV6-2 or TRBV6-3 and TRBJ1-4; possibly TRBD1 for D (5 bases). The sequenced sample was peripheral blood. The CDR3 sequence is CASSYPLTGGREKLFF. CDR3 sequence (DNA): TGTGCCAGCAGTTACCCTCTCACGGGGGGGAGAGAAAAACTGTTTTTT.